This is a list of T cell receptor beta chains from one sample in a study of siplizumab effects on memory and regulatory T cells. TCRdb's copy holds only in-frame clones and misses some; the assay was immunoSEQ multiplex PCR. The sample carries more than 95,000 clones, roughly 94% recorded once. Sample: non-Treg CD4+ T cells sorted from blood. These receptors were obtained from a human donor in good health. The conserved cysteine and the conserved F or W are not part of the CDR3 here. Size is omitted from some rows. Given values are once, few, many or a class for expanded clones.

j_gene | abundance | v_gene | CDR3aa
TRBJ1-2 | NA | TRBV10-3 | AISSWTGLNYGYT
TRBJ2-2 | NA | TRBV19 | ASSYGTVNTGELF
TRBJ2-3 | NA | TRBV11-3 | ASSLEGRTDTQY
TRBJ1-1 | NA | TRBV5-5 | ASSLYGAGRTEAF
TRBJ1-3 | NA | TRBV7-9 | ASSLRVPGNTIY
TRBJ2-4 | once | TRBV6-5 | ASSYSSSGGENIQY
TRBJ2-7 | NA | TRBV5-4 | ASSLPGGGEQY
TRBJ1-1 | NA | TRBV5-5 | ASSLELNTEAF
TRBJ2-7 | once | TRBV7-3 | ASSLQGDRANEQY
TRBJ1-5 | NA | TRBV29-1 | SVLRVQLGAQPQH
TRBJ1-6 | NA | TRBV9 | ASAVRELAPLH
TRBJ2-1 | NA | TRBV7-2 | ASSPPPIGLNEQF
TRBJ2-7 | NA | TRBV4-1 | ASSHRTWDRGRYEQY
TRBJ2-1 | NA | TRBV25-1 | ASSDAGTGPNEQF
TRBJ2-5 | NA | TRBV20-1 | SAGEGETQY
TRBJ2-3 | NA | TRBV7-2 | ASSAYGLAGAADTQY
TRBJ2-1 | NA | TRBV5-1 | ASSLAGQSYNEQF
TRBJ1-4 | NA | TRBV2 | ASSEASGGLEELF
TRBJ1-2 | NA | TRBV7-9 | ASSLVKSGPGGYT
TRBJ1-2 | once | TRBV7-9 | ASSLLPGGYGYT
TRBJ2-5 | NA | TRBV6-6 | ASSQGGARETQY
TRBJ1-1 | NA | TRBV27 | ASSLSNGTPNTEAF
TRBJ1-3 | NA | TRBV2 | ASGARDSGNTIY
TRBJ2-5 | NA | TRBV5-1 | ASSLASRDETQY
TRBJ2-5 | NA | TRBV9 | ASSGDGGQY
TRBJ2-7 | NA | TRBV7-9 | ASSLVGRLAGGGEQY
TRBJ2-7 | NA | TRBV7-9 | ASSLAGTAEEQY
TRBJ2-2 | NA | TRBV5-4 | ASSIPYYGTGELF
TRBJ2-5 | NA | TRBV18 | ASSSEGTLEVQETQY
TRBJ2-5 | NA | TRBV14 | ASSQERASGARETQY
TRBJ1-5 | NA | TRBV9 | ASSAGPGRGRQPQH
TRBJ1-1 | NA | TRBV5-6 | ASNGQGSWTEAF
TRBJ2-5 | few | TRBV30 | AWSEGQTQY
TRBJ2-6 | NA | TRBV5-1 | ASSKDGFSGANVLT
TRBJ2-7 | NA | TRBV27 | ASTRQGGLYEQY
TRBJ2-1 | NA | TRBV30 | AWTPGVDNGQF
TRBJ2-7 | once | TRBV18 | ASSRIGVEQY
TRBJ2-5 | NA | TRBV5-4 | ASTKTGGRETQY
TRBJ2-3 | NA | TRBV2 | ASSRDAASTDTQY
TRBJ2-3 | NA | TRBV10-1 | ASSGSPGRDLRDTQY
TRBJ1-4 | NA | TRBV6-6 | ASSPRQGVGEKLF
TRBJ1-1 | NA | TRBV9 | ASSLKTGEDTEAF
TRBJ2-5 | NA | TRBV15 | ATSRDRGTSGGTSFGETQY
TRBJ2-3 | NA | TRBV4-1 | ASSQGLASDTQY
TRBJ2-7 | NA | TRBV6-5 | ASSYSSQLGAYEQY
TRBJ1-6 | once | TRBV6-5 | ASSYSTGGNSPLH